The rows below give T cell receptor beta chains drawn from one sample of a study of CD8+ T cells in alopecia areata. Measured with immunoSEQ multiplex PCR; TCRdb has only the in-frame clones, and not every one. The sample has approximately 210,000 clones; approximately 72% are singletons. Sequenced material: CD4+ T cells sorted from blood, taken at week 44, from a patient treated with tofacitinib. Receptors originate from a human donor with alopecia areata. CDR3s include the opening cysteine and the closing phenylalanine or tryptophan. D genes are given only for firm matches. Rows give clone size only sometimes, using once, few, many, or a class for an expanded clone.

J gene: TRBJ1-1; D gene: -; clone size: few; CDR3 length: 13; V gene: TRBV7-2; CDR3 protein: CASSLGPPGRAFF; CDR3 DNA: TGTGCCAGCAGCTTGGGACCGCCCGGAAGAGCTTTCTTT
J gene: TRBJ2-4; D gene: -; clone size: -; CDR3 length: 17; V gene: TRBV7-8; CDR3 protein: CASSLVRQGALGNIQYF; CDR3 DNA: TGTGCCAGCAGCTTAGTCCGGCAGGGCGCGCTGGGAAACATTCAGTACTTC
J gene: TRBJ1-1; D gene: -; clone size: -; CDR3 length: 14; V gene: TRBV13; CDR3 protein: CASSRGVLNTEAFF; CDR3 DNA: TGTGCCAGCAGCCGGGGGGTGCTGAACACTGAAGCTTTCTTT
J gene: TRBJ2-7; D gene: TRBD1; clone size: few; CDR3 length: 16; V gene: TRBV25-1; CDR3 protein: CASSESRDRGSYEQYF; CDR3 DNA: TGTGCCAGCAGTGAATCTCGGGACAGGGGTTCCTACGAGCAGTACTTC
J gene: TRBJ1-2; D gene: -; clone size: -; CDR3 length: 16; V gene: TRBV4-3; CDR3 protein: CASSLMASSGVLGYTF; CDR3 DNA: TGCGCCAGCAGCCTCATGGCCTCTTCGGGGGTATTGGGCTACACCTTC
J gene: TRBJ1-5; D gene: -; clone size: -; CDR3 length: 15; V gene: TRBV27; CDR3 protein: CASRELGIGNQPQHF; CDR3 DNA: TGTGCCAGCAGAGAGTTAGGTATTGGCAATCAGCCCCAGCATTTT
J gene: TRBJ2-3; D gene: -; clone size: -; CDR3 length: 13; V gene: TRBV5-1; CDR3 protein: CASSDGTADTQYF; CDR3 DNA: TGCGCCAGCAGCGACGGGACCGCCGATACGCAGTATTTT
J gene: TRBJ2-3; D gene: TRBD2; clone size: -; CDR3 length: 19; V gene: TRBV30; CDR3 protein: CAWSLKAGGPSASTDTQYF; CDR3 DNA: TGTGCCTGGAGTCTTAAAGCGGGGGGGCCCTCAGCGAGCACAGATACGCAGTATTTT
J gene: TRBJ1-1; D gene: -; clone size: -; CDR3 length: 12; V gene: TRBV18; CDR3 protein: CASSRANTEAFF; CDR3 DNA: TGTGCCAGCTCACGAGCGAACACTGAAGCTTTCTTT
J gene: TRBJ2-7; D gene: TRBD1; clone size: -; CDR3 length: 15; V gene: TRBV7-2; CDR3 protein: CASSPRGTETYEQYF; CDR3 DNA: TGTGCCAGCAGCCCTAGGGGGACAGAGACCTACGAGCAGTACTTC
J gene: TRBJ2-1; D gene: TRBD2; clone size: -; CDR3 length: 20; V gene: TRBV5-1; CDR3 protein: CASSPVLVAGGLVNYNEQFF; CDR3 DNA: TGCGCCAGCAGCCCCGTCCTGGTAGCGGGGGGGCTTGTGAACTACAATGAGCAGTTCTTC
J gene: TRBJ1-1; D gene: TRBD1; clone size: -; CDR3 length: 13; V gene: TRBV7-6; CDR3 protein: CASSRTGGTEAFF; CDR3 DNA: TGTGCCAGCAGCCGGACAGGGGGCACTGAAGCTTTCTTT
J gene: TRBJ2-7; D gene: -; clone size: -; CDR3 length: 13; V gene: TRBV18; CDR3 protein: CASSPFTSYEQYF; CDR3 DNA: TGTGCCAGCTCACCATTCACCTCCTACGAGCAGTACTTC
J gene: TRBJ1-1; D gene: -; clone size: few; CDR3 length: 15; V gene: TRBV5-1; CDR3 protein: CASSLRETLNTEAFF; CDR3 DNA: TGCGCCAGCAGCTTGCGCGAGACCCTGAACACTGAAGCTTTCTTT
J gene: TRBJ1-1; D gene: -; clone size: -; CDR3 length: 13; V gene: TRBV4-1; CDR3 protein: CASKGGMNTEAFF; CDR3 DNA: TGCGCCAGCAAGGGGGGCATGAACACTGAAGCTTTCTTT
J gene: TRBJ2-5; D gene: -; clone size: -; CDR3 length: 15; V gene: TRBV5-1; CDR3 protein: CASSLDQGDWETQYF; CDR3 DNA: TGCGCCAGCAGCTTGGATCAGGGCGACTGGGAGACCCAGTACTTC
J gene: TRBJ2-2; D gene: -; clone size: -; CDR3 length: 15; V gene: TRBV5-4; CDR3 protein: CASSLSTSSRGELFF; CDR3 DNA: TGTGCCAGCAGCTTGAGTACCTCGTCGAGGGGGGAGCTGTTTTTT
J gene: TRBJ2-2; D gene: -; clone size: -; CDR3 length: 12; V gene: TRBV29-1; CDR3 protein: CSAGPATGELFF; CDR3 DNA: TGCAGCGCCGGACCTGCCACCGGGGAGCTGTTTTTT
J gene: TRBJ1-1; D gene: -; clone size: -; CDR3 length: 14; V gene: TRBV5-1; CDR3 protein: CASSLDREATEAFF; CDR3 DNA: TGCGCCAGCAGCTTGGACAGGGAGGCCACTGAAGCTTTCTTT
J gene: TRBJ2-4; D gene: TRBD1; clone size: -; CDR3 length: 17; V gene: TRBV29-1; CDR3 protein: CSVAGTAETLAKNIQYF; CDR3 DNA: TGCAGCGTTGCTGGGACAGCAGAGACATTAGCCAAAAACATTCAGTACTTC
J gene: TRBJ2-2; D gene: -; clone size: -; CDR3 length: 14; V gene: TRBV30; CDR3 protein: CAWRPLWNTGELFF; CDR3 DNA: TGTGCCTGGAGACCATTGTGGAACACCGGGGAGCTGTTTTTT
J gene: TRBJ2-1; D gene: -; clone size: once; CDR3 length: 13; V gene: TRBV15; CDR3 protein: CATSGIQQGQQFF; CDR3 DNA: TGTGCCACCAGCGGAATACAACAGGGACAGCAGTTCTTC
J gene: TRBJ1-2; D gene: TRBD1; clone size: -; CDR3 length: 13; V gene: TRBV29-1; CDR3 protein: CSARQGSNYGYTF; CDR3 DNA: TGCAGCGCGAGACAGGGATCTAACTATGGCTACACCTTC
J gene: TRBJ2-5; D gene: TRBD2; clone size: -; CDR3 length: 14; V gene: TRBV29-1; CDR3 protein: CSAPASGLQETQYF; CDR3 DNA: TGCAGCGCCCCCGCTAGCGGGCTTCAAGAGACCCAGTACTTC
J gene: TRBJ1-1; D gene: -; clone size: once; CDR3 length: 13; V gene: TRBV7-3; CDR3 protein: CASSPDGYTEAFF; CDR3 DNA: TGTGCCAGCAGCCCAGACGGGTACACTGAAGCTTTCTTT
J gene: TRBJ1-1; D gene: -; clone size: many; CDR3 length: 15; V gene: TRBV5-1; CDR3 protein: CASSDPGRMNTEAFF; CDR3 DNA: TGCGCCAGCAGCGATCCGGGACGAATGAACACTGAAGCTTTCTTT
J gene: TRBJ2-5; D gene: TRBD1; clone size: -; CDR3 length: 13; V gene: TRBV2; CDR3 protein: CASTRGLGETQYF; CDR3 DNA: TGTGCCAGCACAAGGGGGCTGGGAGAGACCCAGTACTTC
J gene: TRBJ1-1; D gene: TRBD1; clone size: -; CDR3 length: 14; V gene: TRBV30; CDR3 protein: CAWSVIGTEAEAFF; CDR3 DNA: TGTGCCTGGAGTGTAATCGGGACAGAAGCTGAAGCTTTCTTT